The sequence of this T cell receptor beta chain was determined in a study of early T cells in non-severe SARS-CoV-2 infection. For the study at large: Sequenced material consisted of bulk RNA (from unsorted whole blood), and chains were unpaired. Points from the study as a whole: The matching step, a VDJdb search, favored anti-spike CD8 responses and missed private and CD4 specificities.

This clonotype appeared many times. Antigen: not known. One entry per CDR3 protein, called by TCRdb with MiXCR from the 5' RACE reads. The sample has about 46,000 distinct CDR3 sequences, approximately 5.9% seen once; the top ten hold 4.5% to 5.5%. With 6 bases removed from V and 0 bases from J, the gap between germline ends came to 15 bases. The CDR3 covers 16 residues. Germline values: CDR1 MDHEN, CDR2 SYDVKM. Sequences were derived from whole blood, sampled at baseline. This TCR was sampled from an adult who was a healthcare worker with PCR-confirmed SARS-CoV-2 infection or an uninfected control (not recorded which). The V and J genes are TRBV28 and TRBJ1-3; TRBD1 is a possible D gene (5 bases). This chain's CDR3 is CASSLPQDNSGNTIYF. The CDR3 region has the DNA TGTGCCAGCAGCCTACCCCAGGACAACTCTGGAAACACCATATATTTT.